Below are 19 T cell receptor beta chains sequenced from a single sample in a study of cytomegalovirus exposure and HLA in healthy donors. Primers: 60 Vbeta forward and 13 Jbeta reverse. The data were produced by immunoSEQ multiplex PCR, yet TCRdb's version contains in-frame clones alone and is incomplete. The data show some 40,000 clones, about 74% seen once. Sequencing was carried out using PBMCs. Every receptor here comes from a man aged 25-45 years in good health and CMV-seronegative.

This clone came up a few times. The chain couples TRBV28 to TRBJ2-1; D possibly corresponds to TRBD2 (6 bases). The CDR3 runs to 11 residues. The V end was cut by 6 bases, the J end by 12 bases, with 12 bases between. Germline-derived CDR1 and CDR2 are MDHEN and SYDVKM. Here the CDR3 reads CASSLTRGQFF. As DNA, the CDR3 is TGTGCCAGCAGCCTGACTAGAGGGCAGTTCTTC.

This sequence joins TRBV5-1 and TRBJ2-1; D not resolved. CDR3 length: 13 residues. V was shortened by 0 bases and J by 4 bases, with 5 bases between the two germline ends. CDR1 SGHRS and CDR2 YFSETQ come from the germline V gene. The CDR3 reads CASSLGGYNEQFF. CDR3 coding DNA: TGCGCCAGCAGCTTGGGCGGTTACAATGAGCAGTTCTTC.

This chain joins TRBV6-4 and TRBJ2-2, with 7 bases that match TRBD2. The CDR3 consists of 15 residues. From germline, CDR1 is MRHNA and CDR2 SNTAGT. Losses at the gene ends were 8 bases for V and 6 bases for J; bases not matched to a gene: 12. CDR3 nucleotide sequence: TGTGCCAGCGAGCCTGTAGCGGGTACTTCCGGGGAGCTGTTTTTT. This encodes CASEPVAGTSGELFF.

This clone was found once. The V gene is TRBV5-1, the J gene TRBJ2-3, with 14 bases lining up with TRBD2. The CDR3 runs 15 residues. V shed 0 bases and J 14 bases; nucleotides not matched to a gene: 8. CDR1 is SGHRS and CDR2 is YFSETQ in the germline V gene. CDR3 residues: CASSLDGTSGSLLYF. Written as DNA, the CDR3 is TGCGCCAGCAGCTTGGACGGGACTAGCGGGAGTCTCCTGTATTTT. Filled out from reference TRBV5-1 and TRBJ2-3, the complete variable domain reads KAGVTQTPRYLIKTRGQQVTLSCSPISGHRSVSWYQQTPGQGLQFLFEYFSETQRNKGNFPGRFSGRQFSNSRSEMNVSTLELGDSALYLCASSLDGTSGSLLYFGPGTRLTVL.

The gene calls are TRBV6-5 and TRBJ1-1; D gene ambiguous. This CDR3 spans 13 amino acids. The germline V and J ends were trimmed by 5 bases and 4 bases, with 11 bases remaining between them. Germline CDR1 and CDR2: MNHEY and SVGAGI. The CDR3 sequence is CASSQIASTEAFF. CDR3 bases: TGTGCCAGCAGTCAAATAGCAAGCACTGAAGCTTTCTTT.

The chain is built from TRBV7-9 and TRBJ1-2; 8 bases match TRBD1. After removal of 3 bases from V and 7 bases from J, the junction contained 10 bases not matched to a gene. This CDR3 comprises 15 residues. Germline CDR1 is SEHNR and CDR2 is FQNEAQ (reference sequence). This CDR3 reads CASSFSQDRAGGYTF. CDR3 DNA: TGTGCCAGCAGCTTTTCTCAGGACAGGGCTGGTGGCTACACCTTC.

The rearrangement joins TRBV5-4 to TRBJ1-1; D gene ambiguous. V dropped 3 bases and J dropped 7 bases, with 16 bases sitting between them. Germline CDR1 is SGHNT and CDR2 is YYREEE (reference sequence). The CDR3 covers 14 residues. As DNA, the CDR3 is TGTGCCAGCAGCTCTCCCCGGGAGGATAGTGAAGCTTTCTTT. Amino acids: CASSSPREDSEAFF.

This rearrangement joins TRBV6-5 to TRBJ1-1, with D uncertain. Germline-derived CDR1 and CDR2 are MNHEY and SVGAGI. V was pared by 6 bases and J by 4 bases, with 15 bases between. The CDR3 is made up of 14 amino acids. CDR3: CASSFGVKGTEAFF. The DNA of the CDR3 is TGTGCCAGCAGCTTCGGGGTTAAAGGCACTGAAGCTTTCTTT.

The chain has TRBV7-2 and TRBJ2-7; 7 positions agree with TRBD2. Trimming at V came to 5 bases and at J to 3 bases, leaving 10 bases not matched to a gene. In germline, CDR1 is SGHTA, CDR2 FQGNSA. This CDR3 region has 15 residues. CDR3 DNA: TGTGCCAGCAGCCGAGACGGTAGCGGGTTCTACGAGCAGTACTTC. Translated: CASSRDGSGFYEQYF. The full variable domain, with the rest looked up from reference TRBV7-2 and TRBJ2-7, is GAGVSQSPSNKVTEKGKDVELRCDPISGHTALYWYRQSLGQGLEFLIYFQGNSAPDKSGLPSDRFSAERTGGSVSTLTIQRTQQEDSAVYLCASSRDGSGFYEQYFGPGTRLTVT.

The rearrangement joins TRBV7-2 to TRBJ1-1; no definite D call. The V end was cut by 0 bases, the J end by 1 base, with 6 bases between. The CDR3 loop spans 14 amino acids. Germline V lookup: CDR1 SGHTA, CDR2 FQGNSA. The CDR3 DNA reads as TGTGCCAGCAGCTTAGCGGGAGGGAACACTGAAGCTTTCTTT. This encodes CASSLAGGNTEAFF.

J is TRBJ2-5 and V is TRBV29-1; D might be TRBD2 (6 bases). V lost 7 bases to trimming and J lost 5 bases, with 17 bases between them. In germline, CDR1 is SQVTM, CDR2 ANQGSEA. The CDR3 extends over 13 amino acids. The chain's CDR3 is CSARPSGGETQYF. CDR3 sequence (DNA): TGCAGCGCTCGCCCTAGTGGAGGGGAGACCCAGTACTTC.

V and J are TRBV4-1 and TRBJ2-5, with a possible D match to TRBD2 (6 bases). Judging by the DNA end, TRBJ2-7 fits better; the J call may be wrong. The CDR3 runs to 15 residues. From germline, CDR1 is MGHRA and CDR2 YSYEKL. As DNA, the CDR3 is TGCGCCAGCAGCCCCAGGACCGGGAGCTCCTACGAGCAGTACTTC. The encoded protein is CASSPRTGSSYEQYF.

Only one count was recorded for this clone. V usage is TRBV6-1 and J usage is TRBJ1-2; D is ambiguous. Trimming pared 1 base from V and 7 bases from J, leaving 7 bases between. The CDR3 length is 12 residues. CDR1 and CDR2 from the germline V gene are MNHNS and SASEGT. CDR3 sequence (DNA): TGTGCCAGCAGTGAAGGTGGGAGTGGCTACACCTTC. Translated: CASSEGGSGYTF.

J is TRBJ2-7 and V is TRBV11-1, with D hard to call. V lost 5 bases and J lost 3, with 8 bases in between. The length of the CDR3 is 12 residues. Per the germline V gene, CDR1 is SGHAT and CDR2 is FQDESV (reference sequence). The CDR3 coding sequence is TGTGCCAGCAGCCCCCCTAACTACGAGCAGTACTTC. Its translation is CASSPPNYEQYF. Combining the CDR3 with reference TRBV11-1 and TRBJ2-7 gives the whole variable domain EAEVAQSPRYKITEKSQAVAFWCDPISGHATLYWYRQILGQGPELLVQFQDESVVDDSQLPKDRFSAERLKGVDSTLKIQPAELGDSAMYLCASSPPNYEQYFGPGTRLTVT.

The rearrangement uses TRBV7-8 and TRBJ2-7; 8 nucleotides align to TRBD2. J was trimmed by 0 bases and V by 1 base; bases with no gene match: 11. Germline V gives CDR1 SGHVS, CDR2 FQNEAQ. The CDR3 covers 18 residues. CDR3 sequence (DNA): TGTGCCAGCAGCTTAGAGGTTTCGGGGGGGGCGTCCTCCTACGAGCAGTACTTC. Amino acid sequence: CASSLEVSGGASSYEQYF.

This rearrangement joins TRBV19 to TRBJ1-5, with D perhaps TRBD1 (6 bases). Germline-derived CDR1 and CDR2 are LNHDA and SQIVND (reference sequence). V dropped 5 bases and J dropped 5 bases, with 13 bases sitting between them. The CDR3 is 14 residues long. The CDR3 region has the DNA TGTGCCAGTAGTTCACTCTACAGGGATCAGCCCCAGCATTTT. It encodes CASSSLYRDQPQHF.

This clone has just one count. The J gene is TRBJ2-7, the V gene TRBV28; no clear D. V lost 7 bases to trimming and J lost 0 bases, with 13 bases between them. CDR1 is MDHEN, CDR2 SYDVKM, per germline. The CDR3 extends over 14 amino acids. The CDR3 coding sequence is TGTGCCAGCACCAGGCCATCAAGCTCCTACGAGCAGTACTTC. Translation gives CASTRPSSSYEQYF.

This rearrangement joins TRBV7-8 to TRBJ1-3, with 7 bases fitting TRBD1. J gave up 2 bases and V 4 bases, and 8 bases lay outside the gene matches. This CDR3 is 16 amino acids long. Germline V gives CDR1 SGHVS, CDR2 FQNEAQ. The CDR3 sequence is CASSSDRASAGNTIYF. CDR3 nucleotide sequence: TGTGCCAGCAGCTCAGACAGGGCATCGGCTGGAAACACCATATATTTT.

The chain joins TRBV7-4 to TRBJ2-3; 9 nucleotides line up with TRBD2. V dropped 1 base and J dropped 10; count of bases not matched to a gene: 6. This CDR3 contains 14 residues. Germline CDR1 and CDR2: SGHVT and SQSDAQ. As DNA, the CDR3 is TGTGCCAGCAGCTTAGAAGGGACTAGCAGTGCGCAGTATTTT. It yields the protein CASSLEGTSSAQYF.